These 31 T cell receptor beta chains were sequenced from one sample in a study of shared clonotypes between healthy human individuals. Using immunoSEQ multiplex PCR, the repertoire was profiled, and TCRdb retains in-frame clones only, with some absent. The sample holds approximately 1.9 million clones, around 95% seen once. In the naive CD8 group, cells lacked CD45RO and were positively selected for CCR7, so terminally differentiated effector memory CD45RA+ cells were left out. The material sequenced was naive CD8+ T cells from PBMCs. The receptors originated from a man aged 18 to 35 in good health. Some clones in this sample may be carry-over from other donors' samples.

In regard to this clone: Other DNA sequences from this sample encode an identical CDR3 as well. V and J are TRBV27 and TRBJ1-1; no clear D. This CDR3 region has 13 residues. The germline V gene encodes CDR1 MNHEY and CDR2 SMNVEV (reference sequence). Trimming took off 2 bases at V and 0 bases at J, with 4 bases between the two ends. The CDR3 sequence is CASSLVMNTEAFF. The DNA for the CDR3 is TGTGCCAGCAGTTTAGTCATGAACACTGAAGCTTTCTTT.

This clone has a single count. The chain combines TRBV11-1 with TRBJ2-2, with 8 nucleotides matching TRBD2. Germline CDR1 SGHAT, CDR2 FQDESV (reference sequence). J gave up 4 bases and V 5 bases, and 9 bases lay outside the gene matches. The CDR3 consists of 16 residues. CDR3 region: CASSTWTSWGTGELFF. The CDR3 coding sequence is TGTGCCAGCAGCACCTGGACTAGCTGGGGCACCGGGGAGCTGTTTTTT.

The rearrangement uses TRBV4-3 and TRBJ2-1; 8 nucleotides match TRBD2. V lost 4 bases, J lost 9 bases, and 8 bases stayed unmatched. Per the germline V gene, CDR1 is LGHNA and CDR2 is YSLEER. The CDR3 is 14 residues long. The CDR3 here is CASSRELADPEQFF. The CDR3 DNA is TGCGCCAGCAGCCGAGAACTAGCGGACCCTGAGCAGTTCTTC.

This chain joins TRBV11-2 and TRBJ2-7, with D unclear. Germline V gives CDR1 SGHAT, CDR2 FQNNGV. Trimming removed 0 bases from V and 3 bases from J, with 12 bases in between. The CDR3 loop spans 15 amino acids. The CDR3 region is CASSLDGERFYEQYF. The DNA for the CDR3 is TGTGCCAGCAGCTTAGATGGAGAAAGGTTCTACGAGCAGTACTTC.

The V call is TRBV9, the J call TRBJ2-2; D remains ambiguous. CDR3 size: 13 residues. V lost 1 base and J lost 6, with 7 bases in between. Germline V gene lookup returns CDR1 SGDLS and CDR2 YYNGEE. CDR3: CASSVRVSGELFF. The CDR3 DNA is TGTGCCAGCAGCGTAAGGGTATCCGGGGAGCTGTTTTTT.

This chain uses TRBV10-1 with TRBJ1-2; D not certain. Trimming took 3 bases from V and 8 from J, leaving 7 bases between them. The CDR3 loop spans 11 amino acids. Germline CDR1 and CDR2: WNHNN and SYGVQD (reference sequence). CDR3 region: CASSDGQGYTF. CDR3 nucleotides: TGCGCCAGCAGTGATGGTCAGGGCTACACCTTC.

The CDR3 DNA is TGTGCCAGCAGTGCACGACAGGCCTCCTACGAGCAGTACTTC. This codes for CASSARQASYEQYF. This chain links TRBV28 with TRBJ2-7; possibly TRBD1 for D (6 bases). V lost 5 bases, J lost 0 bases, and 11 bases lay in between. This CDR3 region has 14 residues. Germline V gives CDR1 MDHEN, CDR2 SYDVKM.

The chain uses TRBV11-3 and TRBJ2-1; 9 nucleotides line up with TRBD2. V was pared by 5 bases and J by 6 bases, with 11 bases of the junction left unmatched. The CDR3 is made up of 16 amino acids. Germline V gives CDR1 SGHNT, CDR2 YENEEA. The CDR3 here is CASSIAGEGSGNEQFF. The CDR3 bases are TGTGCCAGCAGCATAGCGGGAGAAGGTTCAGGCAATGAGCAGTTCTTC.

The genes are TRBV6-5 and TRBJ2-7; D not certain. The CDR3 totals 14 residues. The germline CDR1 and CDR2 sequences are MNHEY and SVGAGI. V was trimmed by 6 bases and J by 0 bases, leaving 12 bases between them. The CDR3 sequence is CASRLVPLSYEQYF. CDR3 DNA: TGTGCCAGCAGATTGGTACCCCTCTCCTACGAGCAGTACTTC.

About this clone: The identical CDR3 is also encoded by other nucleotide sequences in the sample. For the CDR3, the DNA is TGCAGCGTCGTGGGGGGGGCGAACACTGAAGCTTTCTTT. Residues: CSVVGGANTEAFF. This chain connects TRBV29-1 to TRBJ1-1, with D perhaps TRBD1 (6 bases). In germline, CDR1 is SQVTM, CDR2 ANQGSEA. Trimming shortened V by 6 bases and J by 1 base, and 12 bases separated the two germline ends. The CDR3 is 13 amino acids.

The genes are TRBV6-6 and TRBJ1-1; TRBD1 matches 10 bases. CDR3 length equals 14 residues. The junction had 6 bases not matched to a gene; V was cut back by 6 bases and J by 5 bases. CDR1 and CDR2 from the germline V gene are MNHNY and SVGAGI (reference sequence). CDR3 loop: CASSPRDRGTEAFF. The CDR3 coding sequence is TGTGCCAGCAGCCCCCGGGACAGGGGAACTGAAGCTTTCTTT.

This clone was detected once. This sequence joins TRBV9 and TRBJ2-2, with D uncertain. CDR1 is SGDLS, CDR2 YYNGEE, per germline. This CDR3 contains 14 residues. V lost 3 bases, J lost 6 bases, and 12 bases lay in between. The CDR3 spells CASSAPFGAGELFF. Here the CDR3 DNA reads TGTGCCAGCAGCGCTCCTTTTGGCGCCGGGGAGCTGTTTTTT.

The rearrangement uses TRBV2 and TRBJ2-3; no firm D call. In germline, CDR1 is SNHLY, CDR2 FYNNEI. Trimming shortened V by 3 bases and J by 1 base, and 11 bases separated the two germline ends. The CDR3 is 15 amino acids. For the CDR3, the DNA is TGTGCCAGCAGTGATTTCCGGCAGGGCACAGATACGCAGTATTTT. Protein product: CASSDFRQGTDTQYF. Complete variable domain (other parts from reference TRBV2 and TRBJ2-3): EPEVTQTPSHQVTQMGQEVILRCVPISNHLYFYWYRQILGQKVEFLVSFYNNEISEKSEIFDDQFSVERPDGSNFTLKIRSTKLEDSAMYFCASSDFRQGTDTQYFGPGTRLTVL.

This clone was observed a few times. The genes are TRBV6-5 and TRBJ1-2; 7 bases agree with TRBD1. The V gene end was trimmed by 8 bases and the J gene end by 7 bases; junction bases not matched to a gene: 7. From germline, CDR1 is MNHEY and CDR2 SVGAGI. The CDR3 contains 12 residues. CDR3 nucleotides: TGTGCCAGCCAGGAGGGGGCTGGTGGCTACACCTTC. As protein: CASQEGAGGYTF.

The CDR3 loop reads CASSVISGRPSSYEQYF. The DNA for the CDR3 is TGTGCCAGCAGCGTAATAAGCGGGAGGCCGAGCTCCTACGAGCAGTACTTC. The chain has TRBV9 and TRBJ2-7; 9 bases are a match to TRBD2. V was pared by 1 base and J by 0 bases, with 8 bases of the junction left unmatched. The V gene's germline CDR1 is SGDLS and CDR2 YYNGEE. This CDR3 is built from 17 residues. Full variable domain (remainder filled in from reference TRBV9 and TRBJ2-7): DSGVTQTPKHLITATGQRVTLRCSPRSGDLSVYWYQQSLDQGLQFLIQYYNGEERAKGNILERFSAQQFPDLHSELNLSSLELGDSALYFCASSVISGRPSSYEQYFGPGTRLTVT.

The chain joins TRBV6-5 to TRBJ2-7; a possible D gene is TRBD1 (7 bases). Trimming stripped 4 bases from V and 2 bases from J, with 18 bases between. In germline, CDR1 is MNHEY, CDR2 SVGAGI. CDR3 length: 16 residues. CDR3 nucleotide sequence: TGTGCCAGCAGTTCTCTCCGACAGGGACTCACCTACGAGCAGTACTTC. As protein: CASSSLRQGLTYEQYF.

This clone appeared once. The rearrangement joins TRBV6-5 to TRBJ2-5, with a tentative D call TRBD1 (6 bases). The CDR3 has 15 amino acids. Germline V gene lookup returns CDR1 MNHEY and CDR2 SVGAGI. The V gene lost 6 bases and the J gene lost 5 bases, with 19 bases spanning the gap. Here the CDR3 reads CASRDDRTGDETQYF. CDR3 nucleotides: TGTGCCAGCAGAGACGACAGGACCGGGGATGAGACCCAGTACTTC.

In regard to this clone: The same CDR3 is also encoded by other DNA sequences in this sample. The chain links TRBV6-5 to TRBJ1-1; D remains unclear. V was trimmed by 0 bases and J by 0 bases, leaving 8 bases between them. The germline CDR1 and CDR2 sequences are MNHEY and SVGAGI. There are 15 residues in the CDR3. In DNA form, the CDR3 reads TGTGCCAGCAGTTACTCGGAGGGCATGAACACTGAAGCTTTCTTT. Protein product: CASSYSEGMNTEAFF.

The genes are TRBV27 and TRBJ2-7; 7 positions match TRBD1. Per the germline V gene, CDR1 is MNHEY and CDR2 is SMNVEV (reference sequence). V lost 6 bases, J lost 6 bases, and 17 bases stayed unmatched. The CDR3 runs to 16 residues. The CDR3 protein is CASSESAGTVGLEQYF. CDR3 DNA sequence: TGTGCCAGCAGCGAGTCTGCCGGGACAGTGGGTCTCGAGCAGTACTTC.

The rearrangement uses TRBV28 and TRBJ2-7; tentative D call: TRBD1 (6 bases). The CDR3 covers 12 residues. V gave up 5 bases and J gave up 6 bases, with 11 bases separating them. Germline V CDR1 and CDR2: MDHEN, SYDVKM. The CDR3 DNA reads TGTGCCAGCAGTCTTTCAGGGGCCGAGCAGTACTTC. Translating it yields CASSLSGAEQYF. Combining the CDR3 with reference TRBV28 and TRBJ2-7 gives the whole variable domain DVKVTQSSRYLVKRTGEKVFLECVQDMDHENMFWYRQDPGLGLRLIYFSYDVKMKEKGDIPEGYSVSREKKERFSLILESASTNQTSMYLCASSLSGAEQYFGPGTRLTVT.

This clone was seen a single time. V usage is TRBV5-6 and J usage is TRBJ1-2; D possibly corresponds to TRBD1 (5 bases). With 4 bases removed from V and 7 bases from J, the gap between germline ends came to 11 bases. CDR1 SGHDT and CDR2 YYEEEE come from the germline V gene. This CDR3 contains 12 residues. CDR3 bases: TGTGCCAGCAGCCCCGGGGCAGGTGGCTACACCTTC. It codes for CASSPGAGGYTF.

J is TRBJ2-1 and V is TRBV4-3; tentative D call: TRBD2 (5 bases). CDR1 and CDR2 (germline): LGHNA, YSLEER. V gave up 4 bases and J gave up 6 bases, with 22 bases separating them. The CDR3 runs 17 residues. The CDR3 loop is CASSPRGGAAWSNEQFF. As DNA, the CDR3 is TGCGCCAGCAGCCCCCGAGGAGGAGCGGCCTGGAGCAATGAGCAGTTCTTC.

A word on this clone: The junction and the germline gene differ at one end; a read error may be behind it. The chain recombines TRBV9 with TRBJ2-7; D unresolved. The CDR3 runs 12 residues. Germline V lookup: CDR1 SGDLS, CDR2 YYNGEE. The CDR3 bases are TGTGCCAGCAGCGGACTTTCCTCCGAGCAGTACTTC. Its translation is CASSGLSSEQYF.

The V gene is TRBV29-1, the J gene TRBJ2-5; D may be TRBD1 (5 bases). With the DNA end fitting TRBJ2-7 better, the J assignment may be wrong. The V gene's germline CDR1 is SQVTM and CDR2 ANQGSEA. The CDR3 is made up of 14 amino acids. Here the CDR3 DNA reads TGCAGCGTTATCCCAAGGGCAGGGTCCTACGAGCAGTACTTC. Translation gives CSVIPRAGSYEQYF.

Turning to this clone: This sample includes further DNA sequences coding for the same CDR3. This chain connects TRBV5-4 to TRBJ1-4; no reliable D call. CDR3 length: 16 amino acids. Trimming removed 0 bases from V and 0 bases from J, with 9 bases in between. Per germline, CDR1 SGHNT and CDR2 YYREEE (reference sequence). Here the CDR3 reads CASSLGQIATNEKLFF. CDR3 in DNA: TGTGCCAGCAGCTTGGGGCAGATTGCAACTAATGAAAAACTGTTTTTT.

The gene calls are TRBV27 and TRBJ2-7; D call uncertain. The CDR3 loop spans 13 amino acids. The V gene's germline CDR1 is MNHEY and CDR2 SMNVEV (reference sequence). Deletions cut 10 bases from V and 0 bases from J, with 13 bases between. The CDR3, as DNA: TGTGCCACAGGCCATGGGCCCTCCTACGAGCAGTACTTC. Encoded protein: CATGHGPSYEQYF.

V is TRBV28 and J is TRBJ2-3; 8 bases match TRBD1. The V and J ends lost 6 bases and 1 base, in that order; junction bases with no gene match: 6. Germline CDR1 reads MDHEN; CDR2 reads SYDVKM. The CDR3 extends over 15 amino acids. The CDR3 DNA follows: TGTGCCAGCAGCTGGGGACAGGAAGGCACAGATACGCAGTATTTT. This encodes CASSWGQEGTDTQYF.

The genes are TRBV6-5 and TRBJ2-7, with 11 bases aligning to TRBD1. This CDR3 is 14 amino acids long. Germline assignment: CDR1 MNHEY and CDR2 SVGAGI. V was clipped by 2 bases and J by 5 bases; unmatched bases: 2. CDR3: CASSYAGQGDEQYF. Written as DNA, the CDR3 is TGTGCCAGCAGTTACGCGGGACAGGGGGACGAGCAGTACTTC.

The rearrangement links TRBV9 to TRBJ2-3; TRBD2 aligns across 9 bases. Germline V gene sequence: CDR1 SGDLS, CDR2 YYNGEE. The ends lost 4 bases at V and 1 base at J; junction bases unmatched: 7. The CDR3 totals 16 residues. CDR3: CASSPGLALRTDTQYF. Here the CDR3 DNA reads TGTGCCAGCAGCCCGGGACTAGCACTACGCACAGATACGCAGTATTTT.

This sequence joins TRBV5-1 and TRBJ1-2; D perhaps matches TRBD1 (5 bases). This CDR3 has 17 residues. Looked up from germline, CDR1 is SGHRS and CDR2 is YFSETQ. V lost 3 bases and J lost 1, with 19 bases in between. CDR3 region: CASSSSGVGRDNYGYTF. In DNA form, the CDR3 reads TGCGCCAGCAGCTCATCTGGAGTGGGCAGGGATAACTATGGCTACACCTTC.

This sequence joins TRBV5-1 and TRBJ2-7, with 9 bases fitting TRBD2. Germline V CDR1 and CDR2: SGHRS, YFSETQ. The junction had 12 bases not matched to a gene; V was cut back by 0 bases and J by 2 bases. The CDR3 length is 18 residues. The CDR3 loop is CASSLATMGLAVPYEQYF. The CDR3 DNA reads as TGCGCCAGCAGCTTGGCCACCATGGGACTAGCTGTTCCCTACGAGCAGTACTTC. Variable domain in full (rest from reference TRBV5-1 and TRBJ2-7): KAGVTQTPRYLIKTRGQQVTLSCSPISGHRSVSWYQQTPGQGLQFLFEYFSETQRNKGNFPGRFSGRQFSNSRSEMNVSTLELGDSALYLCASSLATMGLAVPYEQYFGPGTRLTVT.